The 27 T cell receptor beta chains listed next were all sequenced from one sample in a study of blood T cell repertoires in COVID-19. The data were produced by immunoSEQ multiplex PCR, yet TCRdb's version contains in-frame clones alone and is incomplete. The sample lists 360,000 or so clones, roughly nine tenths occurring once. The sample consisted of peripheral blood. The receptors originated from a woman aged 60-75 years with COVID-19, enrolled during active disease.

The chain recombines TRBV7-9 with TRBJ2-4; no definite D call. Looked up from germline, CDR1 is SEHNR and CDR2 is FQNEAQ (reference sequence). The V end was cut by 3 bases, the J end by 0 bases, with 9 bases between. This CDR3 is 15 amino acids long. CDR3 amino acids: CASSFWAEAKNIQYF. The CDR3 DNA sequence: TGTGCCAGCAGCTTTTGGGCAGAAGCCAAAAACATTCAGTACTTC.

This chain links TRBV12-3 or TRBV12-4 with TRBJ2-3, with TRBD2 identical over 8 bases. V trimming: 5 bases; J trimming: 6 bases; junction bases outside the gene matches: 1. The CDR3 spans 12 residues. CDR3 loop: CASSRLADTQYF. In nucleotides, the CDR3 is TGTGCCAGCAGTAGACTAGCGGATACGCAGTATTTT.

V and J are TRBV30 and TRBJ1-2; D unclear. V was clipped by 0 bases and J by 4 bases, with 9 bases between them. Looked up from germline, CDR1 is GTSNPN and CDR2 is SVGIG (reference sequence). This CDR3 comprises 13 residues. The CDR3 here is CAWSVGDPYGYTF. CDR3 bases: TGTGCCTGGAGTGTTGGAGACCCCTATGGCTACACCTTC.

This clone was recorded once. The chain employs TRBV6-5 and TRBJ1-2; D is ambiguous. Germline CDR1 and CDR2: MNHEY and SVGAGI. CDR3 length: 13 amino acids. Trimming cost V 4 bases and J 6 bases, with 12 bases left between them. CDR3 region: CASSSSDANGYTF. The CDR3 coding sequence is TGTGCCAGCAGTTCAAGCGACGCCAATGGCTACACCTTC.

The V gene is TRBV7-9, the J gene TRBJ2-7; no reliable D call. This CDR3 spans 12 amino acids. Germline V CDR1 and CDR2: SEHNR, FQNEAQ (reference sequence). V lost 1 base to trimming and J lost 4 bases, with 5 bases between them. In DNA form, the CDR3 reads TGTGCCAGCAGCTTAGAATCGTACGAGCAGTACTTC. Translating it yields CASSLESYEQYF.

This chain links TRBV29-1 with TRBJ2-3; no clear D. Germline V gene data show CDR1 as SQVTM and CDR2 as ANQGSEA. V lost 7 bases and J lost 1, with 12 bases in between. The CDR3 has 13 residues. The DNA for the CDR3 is TGCAGCGCAGATAGAGGCGGCACAGATACGCAGTATTTT. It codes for CSADRGGTDTQYF.

This chain's CDR3 is CASSSDSRDSLIATNEKLFF. CDR3 nucleotides: TGTGCCAGCAGCTCGGATTCCCGGGACAGCCTAATTGCAACTAATGAAAAACTGTTTTTT. The chain carries TRBV7-8 and TRBJ1-4; TRBD1 matches 7 bases. This CDR3 comprises 20 residues. Germline V gives CDR1 SGHVS, CDR2 FQNEAQ. V lost 4 bases, J lost 0 bases, and 17 bases stayed unmatched.

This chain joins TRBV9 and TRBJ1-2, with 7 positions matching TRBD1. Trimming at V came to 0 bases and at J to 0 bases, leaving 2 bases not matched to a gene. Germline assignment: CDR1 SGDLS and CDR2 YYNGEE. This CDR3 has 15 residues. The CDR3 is CASSVAQGTNYGYTF. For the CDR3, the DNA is TGTGCCAGCAGCGTAGCACAGGGGACTAACTATGGCTACACCTTC. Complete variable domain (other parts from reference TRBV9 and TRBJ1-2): DSGVTQTPKHLITATGQRVTLRCSPRSGDLSVYWYQQSLDQGLQFLIQYYNGEERAKGNILERFSAQQFPDLHSELNLSSLELGDSALYFCASSVAQGTNYGYTFGSGTRLTVV.

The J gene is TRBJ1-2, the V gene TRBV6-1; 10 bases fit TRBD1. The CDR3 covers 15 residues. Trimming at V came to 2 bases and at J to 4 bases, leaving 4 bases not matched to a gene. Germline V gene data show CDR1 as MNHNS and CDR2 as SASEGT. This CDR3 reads CASSELGDRGYGYTF. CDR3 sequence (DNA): TGTGCCAGCAGTGAACTCGGGGACAGGGGCTATGGCTACACCTTC.

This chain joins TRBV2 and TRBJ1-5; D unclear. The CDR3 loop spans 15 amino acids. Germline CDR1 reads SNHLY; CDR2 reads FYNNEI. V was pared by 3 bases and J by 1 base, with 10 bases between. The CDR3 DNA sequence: TGTGCCAGCAGTGAGGAGGTTTTGAGCAATCAGCCCCAGCATTTT. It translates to CASSEEVLSNQPQHF.

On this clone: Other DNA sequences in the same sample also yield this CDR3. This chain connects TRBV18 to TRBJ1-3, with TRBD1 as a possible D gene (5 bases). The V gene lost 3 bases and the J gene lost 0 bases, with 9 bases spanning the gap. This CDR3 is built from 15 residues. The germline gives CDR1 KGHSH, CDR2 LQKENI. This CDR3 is CASSPQGSSGNTIYF. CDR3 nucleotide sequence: TGTGCCAGCTCACCGCAGGGAAGCTCTGGAAACACCATATATTTT.

The CDR3 region has the DNA TGCGCCAGCAGCTTGGGTCGGTGGGGCGATGGCTACACCTTC. This sequence encodes CASSLGRWGDGYTF. The rearrangement joins TRBV5-1 to TRBJ1-2; a possible D gene is TRBD1 (5 bases). V was cut by 0 bases and J by 6 bases, with 12 bases left in between. Germline loops: CDR1 SGHRS, CDR2 YFSETQ. This CDR3 spans 14 amino acids.

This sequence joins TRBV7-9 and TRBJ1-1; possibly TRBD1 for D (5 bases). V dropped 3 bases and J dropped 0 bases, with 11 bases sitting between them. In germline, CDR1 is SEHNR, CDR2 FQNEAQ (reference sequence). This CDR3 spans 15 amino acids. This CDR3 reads CASSFQTDMNTEAFF. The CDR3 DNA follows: TGTGCCAGCAGCTTCCAGACAGATATGAACACTGAAGCTTTCTTT. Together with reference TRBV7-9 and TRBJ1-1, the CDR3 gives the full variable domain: DTGVSQNPRHKITKRGQNVTFRCDPISEHNRLYWYRQTLGQGPEFLTYFQNEAQLEKSRLLSDRFSAERPKGSFSTLEIQRTEQGDSAMYLCASSFQTDMNTEAFFGQGTRLTVV.

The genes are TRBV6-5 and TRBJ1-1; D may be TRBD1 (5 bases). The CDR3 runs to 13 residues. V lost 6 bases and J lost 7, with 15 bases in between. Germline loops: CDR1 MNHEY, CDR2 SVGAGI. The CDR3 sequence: CASRFIQDHEAFF. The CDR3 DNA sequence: TGTGCCAGCAGATTTATACAGGACCATGAAGCTTTCTTT.

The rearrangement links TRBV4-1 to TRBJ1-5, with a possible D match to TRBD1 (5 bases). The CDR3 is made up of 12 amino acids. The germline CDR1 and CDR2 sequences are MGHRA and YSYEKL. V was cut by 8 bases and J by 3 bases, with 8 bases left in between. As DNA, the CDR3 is TGCGCCAGCGGGGCGGACAATCAGCCCCAGCATTTT. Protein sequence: CASGADNQPQHF.

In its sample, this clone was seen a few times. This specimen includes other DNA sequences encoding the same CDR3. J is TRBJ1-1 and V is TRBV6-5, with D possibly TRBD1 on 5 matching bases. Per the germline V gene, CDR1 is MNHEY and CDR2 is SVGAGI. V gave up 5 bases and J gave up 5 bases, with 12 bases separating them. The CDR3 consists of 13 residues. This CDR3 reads CASSRQGNTEAFF. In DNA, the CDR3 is TGTGCCAGCAGTCGGCAGGGTAATACTGAAGCTTTCTTT.

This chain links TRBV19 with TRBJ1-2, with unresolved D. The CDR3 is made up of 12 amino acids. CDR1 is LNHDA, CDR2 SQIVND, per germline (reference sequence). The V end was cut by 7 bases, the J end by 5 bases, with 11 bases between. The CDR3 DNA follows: TGTGCCAGTACTCGCGGTTGGTATGGCTACACCTTC. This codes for CASTRGWYGYTF.

In nucleotides, the CDR3 is TGTGCTAAGACAGGGAGGAACACTGAAGCTTTCTTT. Translated: CAKTGRNTEAFF. This chain links TRBV2 with TRBJ1-1; TRBD1 agrees at 7 bases. The CDR3 has 12 amino acids. Looked up from germline, CDR1 is SNHLY and CDR2 is FYNNEI.

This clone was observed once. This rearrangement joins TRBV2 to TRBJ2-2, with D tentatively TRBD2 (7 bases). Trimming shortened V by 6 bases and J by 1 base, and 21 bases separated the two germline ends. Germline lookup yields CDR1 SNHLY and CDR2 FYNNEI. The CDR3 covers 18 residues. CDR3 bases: TGTGCCAGCAGATCTAGGACAGCCGGGGAGGGGAACACCGGGGAGCTGTTTTTT. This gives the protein CASRSRTAGEGNTGELFF.

The CDR3 sequence: CASSHGQGRNQPQHF. The CDR3, as DNA: TGTGCCAGCAGCCACGGACAGGGAAGAAATCAGCCCCAGCATTTT. The J gene is TRBJ1-5, the V gene TRBV6-6; 8 bases map to TRBD1. V dropped 6 bases and J dropped 4; count of bases not matched to a gene: 8. Germline V gene data show CDR1 as MNHNY and CDR2 as SVGAGI (reference sequence). The CDR3 sequence is 15 residues long.

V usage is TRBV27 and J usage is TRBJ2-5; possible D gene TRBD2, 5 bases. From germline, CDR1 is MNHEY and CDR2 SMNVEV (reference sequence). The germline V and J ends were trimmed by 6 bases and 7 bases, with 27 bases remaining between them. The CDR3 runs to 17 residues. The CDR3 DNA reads TGTGCCAGCAGCCCTAACCCCCTGAGGGAACACTTGGGGACCCAGTACTTC. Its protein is CASSPNPLREHLGTQYF.

CDR3 DNA: TGTGCCAGCAGCTTAGTGAGCAGGGCGGGGGAGGGCTACACCTTC. Translating gives CASSLVSRAGEGYTF. The V call is TRBV7-2, the J call TRBJ1-2; a weak D match, TRBD1 (5 bases). The CDR3 totals 15 residues. Germline V lookup: CDR1 SGHTA, CDR2 FQGNSA. V was pared by 1 base and J by 8 bases, with 17 bases between.

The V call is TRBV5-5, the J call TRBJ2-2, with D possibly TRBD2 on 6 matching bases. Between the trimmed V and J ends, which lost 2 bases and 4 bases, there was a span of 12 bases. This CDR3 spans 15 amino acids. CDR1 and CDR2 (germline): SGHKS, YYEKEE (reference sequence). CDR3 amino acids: CASSFGPEGTGELFF. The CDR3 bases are TGTGCCAGCAGCTTTGGTCCGGAGGGCACCGGGGAGCTGTTTTTT. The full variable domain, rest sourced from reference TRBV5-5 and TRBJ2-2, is DAGVTQSPTHLIKTRGQQVTLRCSPISGHKSVSWYQQVLGQGPQFIFQYYEKEERGRGNFPDRFSARQFPNYSSELNVNALLLGDSALYLCASSFGPEGTGELFFGEGSRLTVL.

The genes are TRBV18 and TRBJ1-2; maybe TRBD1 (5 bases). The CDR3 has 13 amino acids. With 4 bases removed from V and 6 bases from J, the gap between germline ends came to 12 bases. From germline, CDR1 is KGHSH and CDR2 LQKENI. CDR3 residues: CASSLRGGDGYTF. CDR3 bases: TGTGCCAGCTCACTCCGGGGGGGTGATGGCTACACCTTC.

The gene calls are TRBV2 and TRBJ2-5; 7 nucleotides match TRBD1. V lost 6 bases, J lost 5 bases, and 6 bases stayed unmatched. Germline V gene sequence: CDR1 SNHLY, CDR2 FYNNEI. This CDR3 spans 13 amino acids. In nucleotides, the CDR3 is TGTGCCAGCAGCCAGGGGGTAGTTGAGACCCAGTACTTC. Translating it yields CASSQGVVETQYF. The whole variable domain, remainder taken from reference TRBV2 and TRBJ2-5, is EPEVTQTPSHQVTQMGQEVILRCVPISNHLYFYWYRQILGQKVEFLVSFYNNEISEKSEIFDDQFSVERPDGSNFTLKIRSTKLEDSAMYFCASSQGVVETQYFGPGTRLLVL.

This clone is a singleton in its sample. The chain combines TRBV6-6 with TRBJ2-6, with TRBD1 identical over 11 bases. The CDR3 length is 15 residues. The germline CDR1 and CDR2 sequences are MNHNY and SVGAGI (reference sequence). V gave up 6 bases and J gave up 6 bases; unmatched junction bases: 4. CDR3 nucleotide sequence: TGTGCCAGCAGGGACAGGGGGCGGGAGGCCAACGTCCTGACTTTC. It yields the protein CASRDRGREANVLTF.

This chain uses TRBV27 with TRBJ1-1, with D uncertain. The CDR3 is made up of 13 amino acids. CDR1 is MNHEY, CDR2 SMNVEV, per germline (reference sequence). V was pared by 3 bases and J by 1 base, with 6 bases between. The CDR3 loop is CASSFIENTEAFF. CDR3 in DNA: TGTGCCAGCAGTTTTATAGAGAACACTGAAGCTTTCTTT.